Listed below are T cell receptor beta chains from one sample, sequenced in a study of blood T cell repertoires in COVID-19. The repertoire was sequenced with immunoSEQ multiplex PCR; TCRdb's copy has only in-frame clones and lacks some. Of around 180,000 clones listed, 74% are singletons. Sequenced input: peripheral blood. These receptors were taken from a woman older than 75 with acute or convalescent COVID-19. Each CDR3 is given without its conserved first and last residue. Fields, in order: V gene, CDR3 protein.

v_call: TRBV10-3; cdr3_aa: AIGDLTSGSGNEQF
v_call: TRBV19; cdr3_aa: ASSIDGRGSYEQY
v_call: TRBV19; cdr3_aa: ASSYRDQPQH
v_call: TRBV5-4; cdr3_aa: ASSLRFLGDYGYT
v_call: TRBV27; cdr3_aa: ASQRTGSTYEQY
v_call: TRBV28; cdr3_aa: ASGLGGGSYNSPLH
v_call: TRBV18; cdr3_aa: ASSLTGEGVYEQY
v_call: TRBV30; cdr3_aa: AWSLLFEQY
v_call: TRBV7-2; cdr3_aa: ASSPQGFTTGELF
v_call: TRBV28; cdr3_aa: ASRGRSEQPQH
v_call: TRBV24-1; cdr3_aa: ATSDSRWGTGEKLF
v_call: TRBV9; cdr3_aa: ASSPRDLRYEQF
v_call: TRBV5-1; cdr3_aa: ASSLGTQGSEAF
v_call: TRBV7-9; cdr3_aa: ASSRGQGKGTEAF
v_call: TRBV6-1; cdr3_aa: ASSEETGGLLAGSQETQY
v_call: TRBV7-9; cdr3_aa: ASSLSSGQTGNTIY
v_call: TRBV27; cdr3_aa: ASSLYGQGAEAF
v_call: TRBV5-1; cdr3_aa: ASRPTRVGETQY
v_call: TRBV29-1; cdr3_aa: SVDRLAGGTDTQY
v_call: TRBV3-1/TRBV3-2; cdr3_aa: ASSPTGGLDTIY
v_call: TRBV27; cdr3_aa: ASSFHRDSYEQY
v_call: TRBV7-7; cdr3_aa: ASSPGGRETQY
v_call: TRBV5-1; cdr3_aa: ASSPISTDTQY
v_call: TRBV5-4; cdr3_aa: ASSLLNRETGEQY
v_call: TRBV10-3; cdr3_aa: AISGNNGNTIY
v_call: TRBV5-6; cdr3_aa: ASRLISSTGELF
v_call: TRBV6-5; cdr3_aa: ASSSKGRGEQY
v_call: TRBV18; cdr3_aa: ASSPGLGRGAAQY
v_call: TRBV2; cdr3_aa: ASTNSQNQPQH
v_call: TRBV27; cdr3_aa: ASSTSGTGRLYGYT
v_call: TRBV12-3/TRBV12-4; cdr3_aa: ASRIQGYGYT
v_call: TRBV5-1; cdr3_aa: ASSAGQGPYNEQF
v_call: TRBV21-1; cdr3_aa: ASSKRDRDRGSYEQY
v_call: TRBV6-7; cdr3_aa: ASSYSFLGRRGENTEAF
v_call: TRBV10-3; cdr3_aa: AISPRLADSTDTQY
v_call: TRBV2; cdr3_aa: ASSEVHDRGETQY
v_call: TRBV15; cdr3_aa: ATSRDGSATSGRGNTQY
v_call: TRBV10-1; cdr3_aa: ASSYSTSGRYEQY
v_call: TRBV7-9; cdr3_aa: ASSRRLAGVPEQY
v_call: TRBV3-1/TRBV3-2; cdr3_aa: ASSQDERLAVSYEQY
v_call: TRBV28; cdr3_aa: ASSSGTFFYEQY
v_call: TRBV20-1; cdr3_aa: SAWTRGEQF
v_call: TRBV5-1; cdr3_aa: ASSDRQGGTEAF
v_call: TRBV2; cdr3_aa: ARTGGSTYNEQF
v_call: TRBV7-2; cdr3_aa: ASSLRRSSGNTIY